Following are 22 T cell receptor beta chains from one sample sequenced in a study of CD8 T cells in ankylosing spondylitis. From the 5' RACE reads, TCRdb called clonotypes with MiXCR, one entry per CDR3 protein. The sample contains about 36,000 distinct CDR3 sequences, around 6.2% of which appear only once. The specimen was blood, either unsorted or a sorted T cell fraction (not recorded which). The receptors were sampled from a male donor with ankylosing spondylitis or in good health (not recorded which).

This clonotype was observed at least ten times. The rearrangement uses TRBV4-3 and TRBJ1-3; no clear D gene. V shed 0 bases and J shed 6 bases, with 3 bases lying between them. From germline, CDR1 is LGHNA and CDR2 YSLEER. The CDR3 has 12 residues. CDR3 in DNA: TGCGCCAGCAGCCAAGATCTAAACACCATATATTTT. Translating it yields CASSQDLNTIYF.

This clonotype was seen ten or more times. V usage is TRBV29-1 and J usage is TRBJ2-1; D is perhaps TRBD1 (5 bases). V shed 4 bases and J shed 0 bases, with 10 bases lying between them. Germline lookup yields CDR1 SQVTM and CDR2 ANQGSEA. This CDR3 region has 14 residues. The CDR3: CSVVDKSSYNEQFF. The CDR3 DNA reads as TGCAGCGTTGTGGACAAGAGCTCCTACAATGAGCAGTTCTTC.

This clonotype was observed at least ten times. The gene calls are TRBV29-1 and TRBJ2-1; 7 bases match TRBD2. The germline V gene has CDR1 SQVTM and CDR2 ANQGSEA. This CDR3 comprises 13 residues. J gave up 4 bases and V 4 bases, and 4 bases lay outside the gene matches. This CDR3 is CSVGGSFYNEQFF. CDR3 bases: TGCAGCGTTGGCGGGAGTTTTTACAATGAGCAGTTCTTC.

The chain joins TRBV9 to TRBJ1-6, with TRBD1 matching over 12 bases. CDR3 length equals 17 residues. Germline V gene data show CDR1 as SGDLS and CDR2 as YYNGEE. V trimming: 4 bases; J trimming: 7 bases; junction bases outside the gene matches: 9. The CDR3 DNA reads TGTGCCAGCAGCCCTCGGGGGACAGGGGGCTTAAATTCACCCCTCCACTTT. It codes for CASSPRGTGGLNSPLHF.

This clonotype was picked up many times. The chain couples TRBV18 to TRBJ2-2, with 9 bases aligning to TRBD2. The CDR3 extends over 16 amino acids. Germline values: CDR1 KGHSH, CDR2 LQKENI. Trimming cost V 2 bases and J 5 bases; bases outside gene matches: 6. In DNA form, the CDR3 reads TGTGCCAGCTCACCAGGCGTAGCGGGAGTAACCGGGGAGCTGTTTTTT. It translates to CASSPGVAGVTGELFF.

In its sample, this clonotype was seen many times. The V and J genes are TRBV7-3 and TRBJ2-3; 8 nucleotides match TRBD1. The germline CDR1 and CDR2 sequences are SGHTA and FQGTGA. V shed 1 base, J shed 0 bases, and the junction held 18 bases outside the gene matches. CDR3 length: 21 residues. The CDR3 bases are TGTGCCAGCAGCTTAAGACGACGGACAGGGACGTCTGGAGAGAGCACAGATACGCAGTATTTT. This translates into CASSLRRRTGTSGESTDTQYF. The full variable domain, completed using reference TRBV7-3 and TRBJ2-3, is GAGVSQTPSNKVTEKGKYVELRCDPISGHTALYWYRQSLGQGPEFLIYFQGTGAADDSGLPNDRFFAVRPEGSVSTLKIQRTERGDSAVYLCASSLRRRTGTSGESTDTQYFGPGTRLTVL.

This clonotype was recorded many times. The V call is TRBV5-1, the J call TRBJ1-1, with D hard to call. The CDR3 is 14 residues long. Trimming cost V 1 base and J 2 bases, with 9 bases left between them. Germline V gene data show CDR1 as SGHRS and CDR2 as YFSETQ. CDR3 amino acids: CASSLTVGNTEAFF. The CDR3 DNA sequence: TGCGCCAGCAGCTTGACGGTTGGAAACACTGAAGCTTTCTTT.

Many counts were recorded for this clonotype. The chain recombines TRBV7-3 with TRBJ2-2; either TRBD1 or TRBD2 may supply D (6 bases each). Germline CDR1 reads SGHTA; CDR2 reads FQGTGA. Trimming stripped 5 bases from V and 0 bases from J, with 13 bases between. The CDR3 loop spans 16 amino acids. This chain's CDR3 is CASSPNGGPNTGELFF. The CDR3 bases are TGTGCCAGCAGCCCTAATGGGGGGCCGAACACCGGGGAGCTGTTTTTT.

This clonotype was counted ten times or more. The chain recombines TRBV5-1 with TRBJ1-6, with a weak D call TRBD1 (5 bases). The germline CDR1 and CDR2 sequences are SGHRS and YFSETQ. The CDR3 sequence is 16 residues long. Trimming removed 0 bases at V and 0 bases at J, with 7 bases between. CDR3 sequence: CASSLVDNSYNSPLHF. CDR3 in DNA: TGCGCCAGCAGCTTGGTGGACAACTCCTATAATTCACCCCTCCACTTT. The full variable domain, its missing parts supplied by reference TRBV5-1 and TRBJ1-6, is KAGVTQTPRYLIKTRGQQVTLSCSPISGHRSVSWYQQTPGQGLQFLFEYFSETQRNKGNFPGRFSGRQFSNSRSEMNVSTLELGDSALYLCASSLVDNSYNSPLHFGNGTRLTVT.

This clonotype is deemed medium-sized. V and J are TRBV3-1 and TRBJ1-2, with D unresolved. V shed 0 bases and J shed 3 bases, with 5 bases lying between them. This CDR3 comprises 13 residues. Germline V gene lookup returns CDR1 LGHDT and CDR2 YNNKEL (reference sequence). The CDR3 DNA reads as TGTGCCAGCAGCCAAGAACCATACTATGGCTACACCTTC. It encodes CASSQEPYYGYTF. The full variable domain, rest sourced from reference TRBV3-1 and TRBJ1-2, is DTAVSQTPKYLVTQMGNDKSIKCEQNLGHDTMYWYKQDSKKFLKIMFSYNNKELIINETVPNRFSPKSPDKAHLNLHINSLELGDSAVYFCASSQEPYYGYTFGSGTRLTVV.

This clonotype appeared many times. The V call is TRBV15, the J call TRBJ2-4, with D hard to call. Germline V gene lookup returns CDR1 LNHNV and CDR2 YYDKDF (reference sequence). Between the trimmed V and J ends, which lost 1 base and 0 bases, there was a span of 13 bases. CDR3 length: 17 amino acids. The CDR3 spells CATSRGADPLAKNIQYF. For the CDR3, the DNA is TGTGCCACCAGCAGAGGGGCTGACCCTCTAGCCAAAAACATTCAGTACTTC. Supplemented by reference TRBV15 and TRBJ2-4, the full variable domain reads DAMVIQNPRYQVTQFGKPVTLSCSQTLNHNVMYWYQQKSSQAPKLLFHYYDKDFNNEADTPDNFQSRRPNTSFCFLDIRSPGLGDTAMYLCATSRGADPLAKNIQYFGAGTRLSVL.

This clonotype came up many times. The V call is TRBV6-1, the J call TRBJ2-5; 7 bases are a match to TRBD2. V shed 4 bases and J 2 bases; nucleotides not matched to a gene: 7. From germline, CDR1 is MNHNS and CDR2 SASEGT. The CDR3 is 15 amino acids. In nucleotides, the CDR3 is TGTGCCAGCAGTGTGGCGGCGGGAGCTCAAGAGACCCAGTACTTC. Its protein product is CASSVAAGAQETQYF.

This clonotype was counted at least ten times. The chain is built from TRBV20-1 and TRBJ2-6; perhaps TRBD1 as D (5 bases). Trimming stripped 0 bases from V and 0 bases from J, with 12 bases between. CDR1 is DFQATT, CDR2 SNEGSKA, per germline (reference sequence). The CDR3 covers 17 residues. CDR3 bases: TGCAGTGCTAGAGATATGGGAAGGGGCTCTGGGGCCAACGTCCTGACTTTC. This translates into CSARDMGRGSGANVLTF.

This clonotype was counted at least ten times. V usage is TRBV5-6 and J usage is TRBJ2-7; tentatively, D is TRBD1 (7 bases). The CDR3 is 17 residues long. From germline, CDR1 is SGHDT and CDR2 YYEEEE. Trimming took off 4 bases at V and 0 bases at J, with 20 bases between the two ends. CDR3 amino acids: CASSGAGGTDSSYEQYF. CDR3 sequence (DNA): TGTGCCAGCAGCGGGGCCGGAGGGACAGACAGCTCCTACGAGCAGTACTTC.

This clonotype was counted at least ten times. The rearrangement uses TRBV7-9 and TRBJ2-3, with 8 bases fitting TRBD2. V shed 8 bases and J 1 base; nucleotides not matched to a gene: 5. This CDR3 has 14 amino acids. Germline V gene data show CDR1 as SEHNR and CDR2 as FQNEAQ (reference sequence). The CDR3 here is CASVTGGGTDTQYF. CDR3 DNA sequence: TGTGCCAGCGTGACGGGGGGGGGCACAGATACGCAGTATTTT. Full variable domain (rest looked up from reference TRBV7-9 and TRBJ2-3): DTGVSQNPRHKITKRGQNVTFRCDPISEHNRLYWYRQTLGQGPEFLTYFQNEAQLEKSRLLSDRFSAERPKGSFSTLEIQRTEQGDSAMYLCASVTGGGTDTQYFGPGTRLTVL.

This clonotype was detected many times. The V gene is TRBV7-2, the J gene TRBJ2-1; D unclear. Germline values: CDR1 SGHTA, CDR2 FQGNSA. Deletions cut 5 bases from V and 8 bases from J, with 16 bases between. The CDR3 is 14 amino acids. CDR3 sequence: CASSEIFPSHEQFF. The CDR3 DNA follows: TGTGCCAGCAGCGAAATCTTCCCCTCACATGAGCAGTTCTTC.

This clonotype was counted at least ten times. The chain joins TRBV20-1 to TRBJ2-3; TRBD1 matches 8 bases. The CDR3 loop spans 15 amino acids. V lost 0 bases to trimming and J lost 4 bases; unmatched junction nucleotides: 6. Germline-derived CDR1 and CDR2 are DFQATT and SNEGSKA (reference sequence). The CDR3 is CSARDLDRGADTQYF. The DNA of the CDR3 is TGCAGTGCTAGAGATTTAGACAGGGGCGCAGATACGCAGTATTTT.

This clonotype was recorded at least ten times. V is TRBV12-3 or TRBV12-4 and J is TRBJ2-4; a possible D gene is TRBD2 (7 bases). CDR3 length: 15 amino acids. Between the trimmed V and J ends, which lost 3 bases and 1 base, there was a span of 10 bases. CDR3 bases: TGTGCCAGCAGTTTGGCGGGGGCGGCCAAAAACATTCAGTACTTC. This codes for CASSLAGAAKNIQYF.

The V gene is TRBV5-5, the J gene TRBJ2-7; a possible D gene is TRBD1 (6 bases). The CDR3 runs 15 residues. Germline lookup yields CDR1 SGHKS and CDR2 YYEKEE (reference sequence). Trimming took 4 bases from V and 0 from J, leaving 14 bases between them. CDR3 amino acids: CASSVGQYSSYEQYF. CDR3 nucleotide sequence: TGTGCCAGCAGCGTCGGACAGTACAGCTCCTACGAGCAGTACTTC.

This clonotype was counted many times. The CDR3 region has the DNA TGCGCCAGCAGCTTGGGAACCGATAGCACAGATACGCAGTATTTT. Translation: CASSLGTDSTDTQYF. V gene TRBV5-1 combines with J gene TRBJ2-3, with D uncertain. In germline, CDR1 is SGHRS, CDR2 YFSETQ. CDR3 length: 15 residues. V was clipped by 0 bases and J by 0 bases, with 8 bases between them.

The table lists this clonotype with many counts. As DNA, the CDR3 is TGTGCCAGCAGCCCCTTCCGGGCCTCTTACACGAACACCGGGGAGCTGTTTTTT. Its translation: CASSPFRASYTNTGELFF. The chain combines TRBV11-1 with TRBJ2-2; no clear D gene. Germline V lookup: CDR1 SGHAT, CDR2 FQDESV (reference sequence). The CDR3 sequence is 18 residues long. V lost 5 bases, J lost 0 bases, and 19 bases lay in between. The variable domain in full, with the rest retrieved from reference TRBV11-1 and TRBJ2-2, is EAEVAQSPRYKITEKSQAVAFWCDPISGHATLYWYRQILGQGPELLVQFQDESVVDDSQLPKDRFSAERLKGVDSTLKIQPAELGDSAMYLCASSPFRASYTNTGELFFGEGSRLTVL.

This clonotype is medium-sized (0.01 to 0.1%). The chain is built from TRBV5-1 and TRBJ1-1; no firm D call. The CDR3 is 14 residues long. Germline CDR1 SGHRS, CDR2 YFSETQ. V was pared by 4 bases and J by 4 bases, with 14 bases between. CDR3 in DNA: TGCGCCAGCAGCAGTGTCGCTGGGAGCACTGAAGCTTTCTTT. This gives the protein CASSSVAGSTEAFF.